Below are 14 T cell receptor beta chains sequenced from a single sample in a study of T cell responses to AZD1222 COVID-19 vaccine. Assay used: immunoSEQ multiplex PCR; TCRdb lists only in-frame clones, some missing. The sample records 75,000 to 95,000 clones, roughly 91% being singletons. Sample: peripheral blood, taken on day 0 of MenACWY control vaccination. Receptor source: an adult in good health.

The chain couples TRBV7-6 to TRBJ2-1; unclear D gene. The CDR3 spans 15 residues. The V and J ends lost 5 bases and 0 bases respectively, with 11 bases between them. Germline loops: CDR1 SGHVS, CDR2 FNYEAQ. The CDR3 sequence is CASSHGQSSYNEQFF. The CDR3 DNA sequence: TGTGCCAGCAGCCACGGGCAGAGCTCCTACAATGAGCAGTTCTTC. The full variable domain, in which reference TRBV7-6 and TRBJ2-1 provide the parts outside the CDR3, is GAGVSQSPRYKVTKRGQDVALRCDPISGHVSLYWYRQALGQGPEFLTYFNYEAQQDKSGLPNDRFSAERPEGSISTLTIQRTEQRDSAMYRCASSHGQSSYNEQFFGPGTRLTVL.

V and J are TRBV7-2 and TRBJ2-3; 16 bases agree with TRBD2. CDR1 SGHTA and CDR2 FQGNSA come from the germline V gene. The length of the CDR3 is 19 residues. V was clipped by 4 bases and J by 1 base; unmatched bases: 8. The chain's CDR3 is CASSSPGLAGGSGTDTQYF. The CDR3 DNA follows: TGTGCCAGCAGCTCCCCGGGACTAGCGGGGGGGAGTGGCACAGATACGCAGTATTTT.

Regarding this clone: Different DNA sequences within this sample yield the same CDR3. The chain uses TRBV6-5 and TRBJ1-1; a weak D match, TRBD1 (6 bases). V lost 4 bases to trimming and J lost 1 base, with 7 bases between them. The CDR3 has 13 residues. Germline V gene lookup returns CDR1 MNHEY and CDR2 SVGAGI. The CDR3 sequence is CASSWGQNTEAFF. The CDR3, as DNA: TGTGCCAGCAGTTGGGGACAGAACACTGAAGCTTTCTTT.

This clone was picked up a small number of times. This chain joins TRBV4-2 and TRBJ2-3; D is unresolved. V lost 0 bases and J lost 2, with 6 bases in between. The CDR3 runs 14 residues. Germline V gene lookup returns CDR1 LGHNA and CDR2 YNFKEQ. This CDR3 reads CASSQDRDTDTQYF. The CDR3 DNA is TGTGCCAGCAGCCAAGATAGGGACACAGATACGCAGTATTTT.

The chain combines TRBV6-5 with TRBJ2-7; TRBD1 is a possible D gene (5 bases). The CDR3 has 12 amino acids. In germline, CDR1 is MNHEY, CDR2 SVGAGI. The V gene lost 7 bases and the J gene lost 6 bases, with 13 bases spanning the gap. The CDR3 spells CASNGHPLEQYF. CDR3 coding DNA: TGTGCCAGCAACGGACATCCTCTCGAGCAGTACTTC.

The chain recombines TRBV6-5 with TRBJ2-5; 8 nucleotides agree with TRBD2. The ends lost 6 bases at V and 5 bases at J; junction bases unmatched: 8. There are 14 residues in the CDR3. Germline V gene sequence: CDR1 MNHEY, CDR2 SVGAGI. CDR3 nucleotides: TGTGCCAGCAGGATGCGGGGGGCCGGGGAGACCCAGTACTTC. It codes for CASRMRGAGETQYF.

This chain's CDR3 is CASTPRTGSYEQYF. DNA of the CDR3: TGTGCCAGTACCCCACGGACAGGGAGCTACGAGCAGTACTTC. The gene calls are TRBV19 and TRBJ2-7; 8 bases align to TRBD1. The V gene's germline CDR1 is LNHDA and CDR2 SQIVND (reference sequence). The length of the CDR3 is 14 residues. V lost 7 bases and J lost 3; bases outside the gene matches: 8.

This clone was counted a single time. The genes are TRBV28 and TRBJ1-1, with a possible D match to TRBD1 (6 bases). V dropped 8 bases and J dropped 7 bases, with 17 bases sitting between them. Per germline, CDR1 MDHEN and CDR2 SYDVKM. The CDR3 is 13 amino acids. Here the CDR3 reads CASHSQTGFEAFF. Here the CDR3 DNA reads TGTGCCAGCCACAGTCAAACAGGGTTTGAAGCTTTCTTT.

This clone was observed a single time. The chain employs TRBV15 and TRBJ1-2; 7 bases are shared with TRBD1. CDR3 size: 14 residues. J lost 1 base, V lost 6 bases, and 5 bases had no gene match. Germline V lookup: CDR1 LNHNV, CDR2 YYDKDF (reference sequence). CDR3 bases: TGTGCCACCAGGGGCTCAGGGGGTAACTATGGCTACACCTTC. Protein: CATRGSGGNYGYTF.

The chain employs TRBV10-3 and TRBJ1-2; a possible D gene is TRBD1 (5 bases). The V end was cut by 0 bases, the J end by 4 bases, with 9 bases between. This CDR3 is 14 amino acids long. The germline V gene has CDR1 ENHRY and CDR2 SYGVKD. The CDR3 region has the DNA TGTGCCATCAGTGAGTCGCAGGGATCCTATGGCTACACCTTC. Protein sequence: CAISESQGSYGYTF.

The chain combines TRBV4-3 with TRBJ2-3; TRBD2 aligns across 8 bases. V lost 2 bases to trimming and J lost 1 base; unmatched junction nucleotides: 11. This CDR3 has 18 amino acids. Germline V CDR1 and CDR2: LGHNA, YSLEER. Here the CDR3 DNA reads TGCGCCAGCAGCCAAATAGCCCTCGGGCGGGGGGGCACAGATACGCAGTATTTT. Its translation is CASSQIALGRGGTDTQYF.

This clone was observed a few times. The genes are TRBV2 and TRBJ1-2; D may be TRBD1 (6 bases). This CDR3 is 13 amino acids long. Per germline, CDR1 SNHLY and CDR2 FYNNEI. Trimming removed 9 bases at V and 1 base at J, with 12 bases between. CDR3 sequence: CARLRGLNYGYTF. CDR3 bases: TGTGCCAGGTTACGGGGGCTTAACTATGGCTACACCTTC.

The chain couples TRBV7-2 to TRBJ1-6, with TRBD1 matching 8 bases. The CDR3 has 15 residues. Germline CDR1 SGHTA, CDR2 FQGNSA. V dropped 5 bases and J dropped 7; count of bases not matched to a gene: 7. The CDR3 DNA sequence: TGTGCCAGCAGCCAGGCAGGGGGCTGGAATTCACCCCTCCACTTT. Translation: CASSQAGGWNSPLHF.

The rearrangement joins TRBV27 to TRBJ2-7; 14 nucleotides agree with TRBD2. CDR1 is MNHEY and CDR2 is SMNVEV in the germline V gene (reference sequence). Germline trimming cut 5 bases from V and 4 bases from J; bases unmatched to any gene: 10. This CDR3 is 17 amino acids long. CDR3 sequence (DNA): TGTGCCAGCAGTCTCTCCACGACTAGCGGGGGGGCTTACGAGCAGTACTTC. Translating it yields CASSLSTTSGGAYEQYF.